These 10 T cell receptor beta chains originate from one sample sequenced in a study of blood T cell repertoires in COVID-19. Profiling relied on immunoSEQ multiplex PCR, and the TCRdb table lists in-frame clones only, not all of them. The repertoire includes 300,000 or so clones, roughly 90% of them detected once, and 2.5% to 3.5% sits in the top ten. The specimen sequenced was peripheral blood. These receptors were obtained from a woman aged 25 to 39 with COVID-19, enrolled during active disease.

A few counts support this clone. This rearrangement joins TRBV10-3 to TRBJ1-2, with D hard to call. CDR1 is ENHRY, CDR2 SYGVKD, per germline. Trimming shortened V by 4 bases and J by 8 bases, and 17 bases separated the two germline ends. There are 14 residues in the CDR3. The DNA for the CDR3 is TGTGCCATCAGTGGGCCAGGAGGGCAGGAAGGCTACACCTTC. Translating gives CAISGPGGQEGYTF.

This rearrangement joins TRBV20-1 to TRBJ1-1; D not certain. The germline V and J ends were trimmed by 3 bases and 4 bases, with 15 bases remaining between them. The CDR3 runs to 14 residues. Germline V lookup: CDR1 DFQATT, CDR2 SNEGSKA (reference sequence). The CDR3 DNA is TGCAGTGCTAGTAGAGAGGGCGTCCTCACTGAAGCTTTCTTT. This translates into CSASREGVLTEAFF.

The chain links TRBV9 to TRBJ1-1, with D tentatively TRBD1 (6 bases). Trimming stripped 3 bases from V and 8 bases from J, with 17 bases between. The CDR3 extends over 14 amino acids. Germline V lookup: CDR1 SGDLS, CDR2 YYNGEE. CDR3 DNA sequence: TGTGCCAGCAGCGCTAGAGGGGGGGCCGGAGAAGCTTTCTTT. Translating gives CASSARGGAGEAFF.

The chain carries TRBV29-1 and TRBJ2-1; TRBD2 matches at 7 bases. Germline lookup yields CDR1 SQVTM and CDR2 ANQGSEA. The CDR3 contains 15 residues. The V gene end was trimmed by 4 bases and the J gene end by 5 bases; junction bases not matched to a gene: 11. For the CDR3, the DNA is TGCAGCGTTGCGCCGGGGGGAGGGACGAACAATGAGCAGTTCTTC. It specifies CSVAPGGGTNNEQFF.

The gene calls are TRBV10-3 and TRBJ2-1; 12 nucleotides agree with TRBD2. Germline V gene sequence: CDR1 ENHRY, CDR2 SYGVKD. The CDR3 is made up of 17 amino acids. V lost 0 bases and J lost 9; bases outside the gene matches: 9. The CDR3 DNA follows: TGTGCCATCAGTGAGTCCGGGCGGACTAGCGGGATGATTGAGCAGTTCTTC. Protein product: CAISESGRTSGMIEQFF.

The chain has TRBV30 and TRBJ2-7; a possible D gene is TRBD1 (5 bases). Germline V gene data show CDR1 as GTSNPN and CDR2 as SVGIG (reference sequence). The V end lost 3 bases, the J end lost 3 bases, and 9 bases lay between the germline ends. The CDR3 contains 12 residues. CDR3 coding DNA: TGTGCCTGGAGCCTCCAGGGCTACGAGCAGTACTTC. This gives the protein CAWSLQGYEQYF.

CDR3 bases: TGTGCCAGCAGTGACGCAGGGGTGGGCAATCAGCCCCAGCATTTT. It is translated as CASSDAGVGNQPQHF. This chain connects TRBV28 to TRBJ1-5, with a tentative D call TRBD1 (6 bases). Trimming removed 5 bases at V and 2 bases at J, with 13 bases between. The CDR3 spans 15 residues. Germline assignment: CDR1 MDHEN and CDR2 SYDVKM.

This clone has just one count. The chain uses TRBV5-1 and TRBJ1-2, with 8 bases identical to TRBD1. Germline-derived CDR1 and CDR2 are SGHRS and YFSETQ. Germline trimming cut 0 bases from V and 7 bases from J; bases unmatched to any gene: 5. The CDR3 runs 14 residues. CDR3 DNA sequence: TGCGCCAGCAGCTTGGGGCAGGGGGCGATTGGCTACACCTTC. Translating gives CASSLGQGAIGYTF. Full variable domain (outside the CDR3, taken from reference TRBV5-1 and TRBJ1-2): KAGVTQTPRYLIKTRGQQVTLSCSPISGHRSVSWYQQTPGQGLQFLFEYFSETQRNKGNFPGRFSGRQFSNSRSEMNVSTLELGDSALYLCASSLGQGAIGYTFGSGTRLTVV.

V gene TRBV6-1 combines with J gene TRBJ2-7; tentative D call: TRBD2 (6 bases). Trimming shortened V by 2 bases and J by 0 bases, and 8 bases separated the two germline ends. CDR1 and CDR2 from the germline V gene are MNHNS and SASEGT. CDR3 length: 14 residues. CDR3 bases: TGTGCCAGCAGTGAACCGGACTACTCCTACGAGCAGTACTTC. The encoded protein is CASSEPDYSYEQYF.

The chain uses TRBV25-1 and TRBJ2-1; D not certain. CDR3 length equals 15 residues. Deletions cut 2 bases from V and 4 bases from J, with 12 bases between. Germline CDR1 and CDR2: MGHDK and SYGVNS. This chain's CDR3 is CASSEDLPRYNEQFF. The CDR3 DNA sequence: TGTGCCAGCAGTGAAGATTTGCCTAGGTACAATGAGCAGTTCTTC. Full variable domain (outside the CDR3, taken from reference TRBV25-1 and TRBJ2-1): EADIYQTPRYLVIGTGKKITLECSQTMGHDKMYWYQQDPGMELHLIHYSYGVNSTEKGDLSSESTVSRIRTEHFPLTLESARPSHTSQYLCASSEDLPRYNEQFFGPGTRLTVL.